A selection of T cell receptor beta chains follows, all from one sample in a study of human thymus T cells. TCRdb's copy holds only in-frame clones and misses some; the assay was immunoSEQ multiplex PCR. The sample carries tens of thousands of clones, just over 95% recorded once. Sequenced material: thymus tissue. Receptor source: a boy under three years old with a congenital heart defect but otherwise immunologically healthy. Both conserved end residues are part of each CDR3. A D gene is named only where the DNA matches it firmly. Clone sizes are given selectively: once, few, many, or a class where the clone is expanded.

size | J | V | D | length | DNA | CDR3
. | TRBJ1-1 | TRBV27 | . | 15 | TGTGCCAGCAGCTGCTGGACATCCCCGGGCACTGAAGCTTTCTTT | CASSCWTSPGTEAFF
. | TRBJ1-4 | TRBV28 | TRBD1 | 20 | TGTGCCAGCAGTTTAAAATTAGTCTTCCGGGACAGGGCGCCGGGGGAAAAACTGTTTTTT | CASSLKLVFRDRAPGEKLFF
. | TRBJ2-3 | TRBV13 | TRBD2 | 15 | TGTGCCAGCAGCTTCTATGGGACTAGCAAAGATACGCAGTATTTT | CASSFYGTSKDTQYF
. | TRBJ1-4 | TRBV28 | TRBD1 | 14 | TGTGCCAGCAGTCCAGGGGGCCCTAATGAAAAACTGTTTTTT | CASSPGGPNEKLFF
. | TRBJ2-2 | TRBV11-2 | . | 16 | TGTGCCAGCAGCTTACCGTGTAGGGGTGGCACCGGGGAGCTGTTTTTT | CASSLPCRGGTGELFF
. | TRBJ2-7 | TRBV14 | . | 17 | TGTGCCAGCAGCCAAGAAGGTCGGGCGCAGGGTGTTGACGAGCAGTACTTC | CASSQEGRAQGVDEQYF
. | TRBJ2-1 | TRBV5-6 | TRBD2 | 15 | TGTGCCAGCAGCTTCCTGGGACTACGCTACAATGAGCAGTTCTTC | CASSFLGLRYNEQFF
. | TRBJ2-1 | TRBV5-4 | . | 18 | TGTGCCAGCAGCCAAAGTGGGTGGAGTAAGCGGCGGGCAGGAGAGCAGTTCTTC | CASSQSGWSKRRAGEQFF
. | TRBJ2-5 | TRBV4-2 | TRBD2 | 18 | TGTGCCAGCAGCCAAGAAAAGCGGGGAGGGCTAGCCGGGGAGACCCAGTACTTC | CASSQEKRGGLAGETQYF
. | TRBJ1-3 | TRBV14 | . | 14 | TGTGCCAGCAGCCACCTAAAAACTGGAAACACCATATATTTT | CASSHLKTGNTIYF
. | TRBJ2-7 | TRBV5-6 | . | 13 | TGTGCCAGCAGGCAAGGGGGGCTCCACGAGCAGTACTTC | CASRQGGLHEQYF
once | TRBJ2-7 | TRBV19 | TRBD1 | 14 | TGTGCCAGTAGTATGGGGACAGGAGGCTACGAGCAGTACTTC | CASSMGTGGYEQYF
. | TRBJ1-4 | TRBV27 | . | 13 | TGTGCCAGCAGTTTAGGCATTGGTGAAAAACTGTTTTTT | CASSLGIGEKLFF
. | TRBJ1-3 | TRBV5-1 | . | 13 | TGCGCCAGCAGCTTGGAGGGCATAGACACCATATATTTT | CASSLEGIDTIYF
. | TRBJ2-1 | TRBV7-2 | TRBD2 | 15 | TGTGCCAGCAGCTCCCGGACTAGCGGGAGGAATGAGCAGTTCTTC | CASSSRTSGRNEQFF
. | TRBJ2-3 | TRBV6-6 | TRBD2 | 16 | TGTGCCAGCAGTTACCCGCGGGAGGGCATCCCAGATACGCAGTATTTT | CASSYPREGIPDTQYF
. | TRBJ1-2 | TRBV6-5 | . | 13 | TGTGCCAGCAGGAGGGAGGGGAACTATGGCTACACCTTC | CASRREGNYGYTF
. | TRBJ2-5 | TRBV4-2 | . | 18 | TGTGCCAGCAGCCAAGATAGGGGGTGGGGAGGGGACCAAGAGACCCAGTACTTC | CASSQDRGWGGDQETQYF
. | TRBJ2-1 | TRBV7-2 | . | 12 | TGTGCCAGCAGCTTTTCTCAGATTGAGCAGTTCTTC | CASSFSQIEQFF
once | TRBJ1-5 | TRBV7-8 | TRBD1 | 20 | TGTGCCAGCAGCTTAGCATCAGGGGGGAGCTTCTATTTTAGCAATCAGCCCCAGCATTTT | CASSLASGGSFYFSNQPQHF
. | TRBJ1-2 | TRBV19 | TRBD1 | 15 | TGTGCCAGTAGTATAGAGGGAGACAGGGACTATGGCTACACCTTC | CASSIEGDRDYGYTF
. | TRBJ2-7 | TRBV6-6 | . | 14 | TGTGCCAGCAGTACTGCGGGACCGCCCGGCGAGCAGTACTTC | CASSTAGPPGEQYF
. | TRBJ2-5 | TRBV9 | . | 15 | TGTGCCAGCAGCGAAGAAGTGGGAGGACTTGAGACCCAGTACTTC | CASSEEVGGLETQYF
. | TRBJ1-1 | TRBV11-3 | . | 16 | TGTGCCAGCAGCTTCGGACAGTCCCTAATGAACACTGAAGCTTTCTTT | CASSFGQSLMNTEAFF
once | TRBJ1-1 | TRBV14 | . | 15 | TGTGCCAGCAGCCAAGACCCAGGGATGAACACTGAAGCTTTCTTT | CASSQDPGMNTEAFF
. | TRBJ2-5 | TRBV5-1 | . | 16 | TGCGCCAGCAGCTTGGGCTTCAGGTGGGAATTGGAGACCCAGTACTTC | CASSLGFRWELETQYF
. | TRBJ1-6 | TRBV4-3 | . | 18 | TGCGCCAGCAGCCAAAAAGCGGCAGGAGTGAATTTGGGGCCACCCCTCCACTTT | CASSQKAAGVNLGPPLHF
. | TRBJ1-2 | TRBV20-1 | . | 10 | TGCAGTGCTAGAGATTCCGGCTACACCTTC | CSARDSGYTF
. | TRBJ2-7 | TRBV2 | TRBD1 | 18 | TGTGCCAGCAGTGAAGCGCTTCAAAAGGGGACAGGTACCTACGAGCAGTACTTC | CASSEALQKGTGTYEQYF
. | TRBJ2-4 | TRBV23-1 | . | 15 | TGCGCCAGCAGGGCGCTCGGGAGTGCCAAAAACATTCAGTACTTC | CASRALGSAKNIQYF
. | TRBJ2-2 | TRBV2 | TRBD2 | 18 | TGTGCCAGCAGTGAAATCCCCCTGGCTAGCGGGAACACCGGGGAGCTGTTTTTT | CASSEIPLASGNTGELFF
. | TRBJ2-2 | TRBV4-2 | . | 14 | TGTGCCAGCAGCCAAGGTGAGAACACCGGGGAGCTGTTTTTT | CASSQGENTGELFF
once | TRBJ1-3 | TRBV6-5 | . | 13 | TGTGCCAGCAGTTCTCGCTCTGGAAACACCATATATTTT | CASSSRSGNTIYF
once | TRBJ1-2 | TRBV28 | TRBD1 | 15 | TGTGCCAGCAGTGACTCCGGGACAGACGACTATGGCTACACCTTC | CASSDSGTDDYGYTF
. | TRBJ1-2 | TRBV2 | . | 16 | TGTGCCAGCAGTGAAGTGGCAGCAGGGAGGGACTATGGCTACACCTTC | CASSEVAAGRDYGYTF
. | TRBJ2-3 | TRBV6-1 | . | 16 | TGTGCCAGCAGTGAAGCGCGCCTATCTTACACAGATACGCAGTATTTT | CASSEARLSYTDTQYF
. | TRBJ2-3 | TRBV30 | TRBD1 | 14 | TGTGCCTCGGGAAGGGACAGGGCCACAGATACGCAGTATTTT | CASGRDRATDTQYF
. | TRBJ2-1 | TRBV5-1 | TRBD2 | 18 | TGCGCCAGCAGCTGGGTTAGCGGGAGGAGGTGGTCCTACAATGAGCAGTTCTTC | CASSWVSGRRWSYNEQFF
. | TRBJ2-7 | TRBV19 | . | 14 | TGTGCCAGTAGTCATCGTCTTAGCGACAACGAGCAGTACTTC | CASSHRLSDNEQYF
. | TRBJ2-3 | TRBV14 | . | 13 | TGTGCCAGCAGCCACCCCTGGGAAGATACGCAGTATTTT | CASSHPWEDTQYF
. | TRBJ1-6 | TRBV19 | TRBD1 | 15 | TGTGCCAGTAACCCGGGACAGGAGAATAATTCACCCCTCCACTTT | CASNPGQENNSPLHF
. | TRBJ1-4 | TRBV6-1 | . | 14 | TGTGCCAGCAGTGAATGGCAGGGATGGGAAAAACTGTTTTTT | CASSEWQGWEKLFF
. | TRBJ2-2 | TRBV11-2 | . | 15 | TGTGCCAGCAGCTTAGGTAGCAGGGGCCCCGGGGAGCTGTTTTTT | CASSLGSRGPGELFF
. | TRBJ1-1 | TRBV7-3 | . | 13 | TGTGCCAGCAGCCCTTCTATTAACACTGAAGCTTTCTTT | CASSPSINTEAFF
. | TRBJ2-1 | TRBV21-1 | . | 16 | TGTGCCAGCAGCATACGACAGGGACCGACCTACAATGAGCAGTTCTTC | CASSIRQGPTYNEQFF
. | TRBJ2-1 | TRBV27 | . | 14 | TGTGCCAGCAGGCCGCGCCCCCAGAGCGATGAGCAGTTCTTC | CASRPRPQSDEQFF
. | TRBJ2-7 | TRBV7-6 | . | 17 | TGTGCCAGCAGCCTGGGCCGATATGGCGGGACTTTCTACGAGCAGTACTTC | CASSLGRYGGTFYEQYF
. | TRBJ2-3 | TRBV5-4 | . | 14 | TGTGCCAGCAGCTTGGGAAGCCCCACAGATACGCAGTATTTT | CASSLGSPTDTQYF
. | TRBJ2-3 | TRBV7-2 | . | 21 | TGTGCCAGCAGCTTAGCTCGACCGAGCGCAGATAGATTAAGGTTTCCAGATACGCAGTATTTT | CASSLARPSADRLRFPDTQYF
. | TRBJ2-2 | TRBV6-1 | TRBD1 | 15 | TGTGCCAGCAGGCATCCGGGACAGGGGTCCGGGGAGCTGTTTTTT | CASRHPGQGSGELFF
. | TRBJ1-5 | TRBV7-9 | . | 16 | TGTGCCAGCAGCTTTTGGGGGGGCAGGGGCAATCAGCCCCAGCATTTT | CASSFWGGRGNQPQHF
. | TRBJ2-1 | TRBV19 | . | 12 | TGTGCCAGTAAAGCTGCCTACAATGAGCAGTTCTTC | CASKAAYNEQFF
. | TRBJ2-1 | TRBV4-1 | . | 16 | TGCGCCAGCAGCCAACTCCTGCCGACGCTGAGGAGTGAGCAGTTCTTC | CASSQLLPTLRSEQFF
. | TRBJ2-2 | TRBV10-3 | . | 16 | TGTGCCATCAGATTAACCGGGACATCGAACACCGGGGAGCTGTTTTTT | CAIRLTGTSNTGELFF